The rows below give T cell receptor beta chains drawn from one sample of a study of OX40 agonist ivuxolimab in advanced cancers. The table came from immunoSEQ multiplex PCR; TCRdb's copy has only in-frame clones and leaves some out. The sample includes fewer than 60,000 clones, roughly 80% of them seen just once. The sample consisted of CD4+ or CD8+ T cells sorted from blood, taken in a trial of the OX40 agonist ivuxolimab. The source of these receptors is an adult with an advanced solid tumor such as melanoma, head and neck, liver or kidney cancer. Both conserved end residues are part of each CDR3. A D gene is named only where the DNA matches it firmly. A row's size may be missing; if present it is once, few, many or a size class.

V gene,D gene,J gene,clone size,CDR3 protein,CDR3 DNA
TRBV2,.,TRBJ2-3,.,CASSKESGTDTQYF,TGTGCCAGCAGCAAGGAGTCTGGCACAGATACGCAGTATTTT
TRBV4-1,TRBD2,TRBJ2-3,.,CASSAPGLAGGNTDTQYF,TGCGCCAGCAGCGCGCCGGGACTAGCGGGGGGCAACACAGATACGCAGTATTTT
TRBV20-1,.,TRBJ1-1,once,CSELVGFF,TGCAGTGAGTTGGTTGGTTTCTTT
TRBV6-5,.,TRBJ2-5,.,CASSSGQAGQETQYF,TGTGCCAGCAGCAGCGGGCAGGCGGGCCAAGAGACCCAGTACTTC
TRBV7-3,.,TRBJ2-1,.,CASSLSGKINEQFF,TGTGCCAGCAGCCTATCCGGGAAGATAAATGAGCAGTTCTTC
TRBV9,.,TRBJ1-2,.,CASSLGGADYGYTF,TGTGCCAGCAGCCTGGGAGGGGCCGATTATGGCTACACCTTC
TRBV2,TRBD1,TRBJ2-2,.,CASSEERGPGTGELFF,TGTGCCAGCAGTGAAGAGAGGGGGCCCGGGACCGGGGAGCTGTTTTTT
TRBV4-1,.,TRBJ2-7,.,CASSRMGGPWTAEQYF,TGCGCCAGCAGCCGAATGGGGGGACCCTGGACTGCCGAGCAGTACTTC
TRBV5-5,TRBD1,TRBJ1-5,.,CASSLASVGTGRNQPQHF,TGTGCCAGCAGCTTGGCCTCGGTCGGGACAGGGAGAAATCAGCCCCAGCATTTT
TRBV4-1,TRBD1,TRBJ1-4,few,CASSQGRRDRINEKLFF,TGCGCCAGCAGCCAAGGTCGTAGGGACAGGATTAATGAAAAACTGTTTTTT
TRBV6-5,.,TRBJ2-5,.,CASSSNRVGETQYF,TGTGCCAGCAGTTCCAACAGGGTGGGGGAGACCCAGTACTTC
TRBV27,TRBD1,TRBJ1-1,few,CASSRATQGQAFF,TGTGCCAGCAGTCGGGCGACACAGGGGCAAGCTTTCTTT
TRBV5-1,.,TRBJ2-5,.,CASSLAGEKTQYF,TGCGCCAGCAGCTTGGCAGGGGAAAAGACCCAGTACTTC
TRBV9,.,TRBJ2-5,once,CASSAGTGRAPKETQYF,TGTGCCAGCAGCGCCGGAACAGGGCGTGCCCCGAAAGAGACCCAGTACTTC
TRBV21-1,.,TRBJ2-2,.,CASSKALRDRTFANTGELFF,TGTGCCAGCAGCAAAGCGCTCCGGGACAGGACGTTCGCGAACACCGGGGAGCTGTTTTTT
TRBV7-8,TRBD2,TRBJ2-3,.,CASAGGIDTQYF,TGTGCCAGCGCGGGGGGGATAGATACGCAGTATTTT
TRBV5-1,.,TRBJ2-3,.,CASSSPNPDTQYF,TGCGCCAGCTCGTCCCCAAACCCAGATACGCAGTATTTT